This T cell receptor beta chain is from a study of T cell responses to AZD1222 COVID-19 vaccine. Assay: immunoSEQ multiplex PCR; the TCRdb copy retains only in-frame clones and omits some. The table includes 130,000 or so clones, 85% to 95% detected once. Study-level results: The span of vaccine-associated CD4 TCRs extended across spike, with dominance at 160-218 and 743-854.

Germline CDR1 is LGHDT and CDR2 is YNNKEL (reference sequence). There are 13 residues in the CDR3. J was trimmed by 6 bases and V by 1 base; bases with no gene match: 2. This clone showed up just once. No antigen is known for it. The specimen was peripheral blood, collected on day 0 of AZD1222 vaccination. The sequence was obtained from an adult in good health. This chain uses TRBV3-1 (or the pseudogene TRBV3-2) with TRBJ2-7; 8 bases align to TRBD2. This chain's CDR3 is CASSQGAGAEQYF. The CDR3 bases are TGTGCCAGCAGCCAAGGAGCGGGAGCCGAGCAGTACTTC.